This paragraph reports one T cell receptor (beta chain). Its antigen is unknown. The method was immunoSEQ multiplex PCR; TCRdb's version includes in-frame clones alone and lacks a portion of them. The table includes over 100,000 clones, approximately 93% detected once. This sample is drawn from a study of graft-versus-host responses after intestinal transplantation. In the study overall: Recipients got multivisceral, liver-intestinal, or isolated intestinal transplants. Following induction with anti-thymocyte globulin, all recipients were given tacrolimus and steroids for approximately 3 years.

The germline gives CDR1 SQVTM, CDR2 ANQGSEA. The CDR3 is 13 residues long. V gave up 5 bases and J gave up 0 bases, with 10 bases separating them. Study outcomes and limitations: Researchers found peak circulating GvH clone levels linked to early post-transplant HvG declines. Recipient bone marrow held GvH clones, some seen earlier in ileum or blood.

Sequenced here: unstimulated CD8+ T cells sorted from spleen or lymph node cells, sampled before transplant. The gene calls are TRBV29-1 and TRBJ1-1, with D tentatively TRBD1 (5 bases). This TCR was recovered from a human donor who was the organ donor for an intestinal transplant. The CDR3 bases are TGCAGCGTTCCGGGACCGCTGAACACTGAAGCTTTCTTT. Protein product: CSVPGPLNTEAFF.